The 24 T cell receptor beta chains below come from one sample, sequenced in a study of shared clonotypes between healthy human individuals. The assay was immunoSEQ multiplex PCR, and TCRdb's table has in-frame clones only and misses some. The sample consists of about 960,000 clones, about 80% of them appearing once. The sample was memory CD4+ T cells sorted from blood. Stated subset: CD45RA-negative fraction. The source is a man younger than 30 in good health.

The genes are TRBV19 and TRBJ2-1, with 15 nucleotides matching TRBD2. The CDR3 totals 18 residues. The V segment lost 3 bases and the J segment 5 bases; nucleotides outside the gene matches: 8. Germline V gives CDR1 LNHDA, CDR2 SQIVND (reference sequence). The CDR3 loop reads CASSIGLAGGPSHNEQFF. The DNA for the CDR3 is TGTGCCAGTAGTATCGGACTAGCGGGAGGGCCTAGCCACAATGAGCAGTTCTTC.

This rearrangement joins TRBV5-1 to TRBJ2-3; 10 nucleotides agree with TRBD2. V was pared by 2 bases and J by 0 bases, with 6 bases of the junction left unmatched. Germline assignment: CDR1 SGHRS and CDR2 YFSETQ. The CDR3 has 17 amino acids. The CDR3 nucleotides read TGCGCCAGCAGCTTCGGGCCTAGCGGGAGCAGCACAGATACGCAGTATTTT. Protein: CASSFGPSGSSTDTQYF.

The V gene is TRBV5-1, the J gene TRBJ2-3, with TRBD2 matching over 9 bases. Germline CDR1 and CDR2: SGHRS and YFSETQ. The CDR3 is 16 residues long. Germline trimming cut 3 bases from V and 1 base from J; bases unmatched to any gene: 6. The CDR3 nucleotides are TGCGCCAGCAGCTCCATAGCGGGGGCACGCACAGATACGCAGTATTTT. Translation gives CASSSIAGARTDTQYF. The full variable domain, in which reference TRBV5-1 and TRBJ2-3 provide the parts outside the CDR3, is KAGVTQTPRYLIKTRGQQVTLSCSPISGHRSVSWYQQTPGQGLQFLFEYFSETQRNKGNFPGRFSGRQFSNSRSEMNVSTLELGDSALYLCASSSIAGARTDTQYFGPGTRLTVL.

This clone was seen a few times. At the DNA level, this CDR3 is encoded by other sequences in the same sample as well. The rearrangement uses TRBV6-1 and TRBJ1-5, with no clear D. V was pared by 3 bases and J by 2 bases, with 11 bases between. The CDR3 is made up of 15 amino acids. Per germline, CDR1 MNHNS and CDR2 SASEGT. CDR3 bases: TGTGCCAGCAGTGATTCGTACCGTGGCAATCAGCCCCAGCATTTT. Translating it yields CASSDSYRGNQPQHF.

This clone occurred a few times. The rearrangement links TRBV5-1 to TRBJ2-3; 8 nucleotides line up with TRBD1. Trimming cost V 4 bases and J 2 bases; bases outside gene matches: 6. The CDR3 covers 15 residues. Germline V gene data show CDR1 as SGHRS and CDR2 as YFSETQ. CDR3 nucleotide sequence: TGCGCCAGCAGCCTGACAGGGGCGGACACAGATACGCAGTATTTT. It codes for CASSLTGADTDTQYF.

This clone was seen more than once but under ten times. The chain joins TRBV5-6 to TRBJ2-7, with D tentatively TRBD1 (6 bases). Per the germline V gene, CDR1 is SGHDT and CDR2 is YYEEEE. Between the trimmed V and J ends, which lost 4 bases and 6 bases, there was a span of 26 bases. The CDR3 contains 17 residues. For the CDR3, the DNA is TGTGCCAGCAGCCAAACCTGGACAGCCTATACCTCTGGCGAGCAGTACTTC. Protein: CASSQTWTAYTSGEQYF. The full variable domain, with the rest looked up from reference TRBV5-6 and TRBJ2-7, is DAGVTQSPTHLIKTRGQQVTLRCSPKSGHDTVSWYQQALGQGPQFIFQYYEEEERQRGNFPDRFSGHQFPNYSSELNVNALLLGDSALYLCASSQTWTAYTSGEQYFGPGTRLTVT.

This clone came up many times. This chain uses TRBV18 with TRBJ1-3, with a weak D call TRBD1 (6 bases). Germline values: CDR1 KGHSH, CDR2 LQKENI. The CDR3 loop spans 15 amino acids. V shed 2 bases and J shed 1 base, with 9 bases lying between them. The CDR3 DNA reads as TGTGCCAGCTCACCAGGGACAACTTCTGGAAACACCATATATTTT. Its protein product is CASSPGTTSGNTIYF.

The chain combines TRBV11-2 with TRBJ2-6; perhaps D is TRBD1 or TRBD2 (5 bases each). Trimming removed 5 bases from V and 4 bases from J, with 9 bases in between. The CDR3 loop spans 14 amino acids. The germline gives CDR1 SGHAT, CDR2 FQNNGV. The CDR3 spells CASSRGGGANVLTF. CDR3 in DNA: TGTGCCAGCAGCCGGGGCGGAGGGGCCAACGTCCTGACTTTC.

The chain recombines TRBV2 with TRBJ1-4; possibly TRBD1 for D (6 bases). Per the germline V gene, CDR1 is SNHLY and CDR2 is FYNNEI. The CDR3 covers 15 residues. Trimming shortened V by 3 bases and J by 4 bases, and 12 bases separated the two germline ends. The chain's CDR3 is CASSDRGGGNEKLFF. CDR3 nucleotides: TGTGCCAGCAGTGACCGAGGAGGGGGTAATGAAAAACTGTTTTTT.

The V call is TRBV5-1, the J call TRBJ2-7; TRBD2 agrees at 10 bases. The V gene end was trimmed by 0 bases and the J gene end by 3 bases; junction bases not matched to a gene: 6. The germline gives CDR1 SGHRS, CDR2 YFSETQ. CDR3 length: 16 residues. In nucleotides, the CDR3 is TGCGCCAGCAGCTTGGATTTAGCGGGAGGCCTCTACGAGCAGTACTTC. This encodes CASSLDLAGGLYEQYF.

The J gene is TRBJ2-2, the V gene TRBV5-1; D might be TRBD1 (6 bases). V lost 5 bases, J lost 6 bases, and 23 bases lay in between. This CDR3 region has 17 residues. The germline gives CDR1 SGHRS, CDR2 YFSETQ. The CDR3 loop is CASSYQGGTKSSGELFF. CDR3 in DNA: TGCGCCAGCAGTTACCAAGGGGGAACAAAGTCTTCCGGGGAGCTGTTTTTT.

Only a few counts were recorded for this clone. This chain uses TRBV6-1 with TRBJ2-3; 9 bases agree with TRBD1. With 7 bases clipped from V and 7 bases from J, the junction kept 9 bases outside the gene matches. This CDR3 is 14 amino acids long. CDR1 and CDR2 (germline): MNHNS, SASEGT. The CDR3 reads CASKFGTGSNTQYF. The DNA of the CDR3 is TGTGCCAGCAAATTCGGGACAGGGAGTAATACGCAGTATTTT.

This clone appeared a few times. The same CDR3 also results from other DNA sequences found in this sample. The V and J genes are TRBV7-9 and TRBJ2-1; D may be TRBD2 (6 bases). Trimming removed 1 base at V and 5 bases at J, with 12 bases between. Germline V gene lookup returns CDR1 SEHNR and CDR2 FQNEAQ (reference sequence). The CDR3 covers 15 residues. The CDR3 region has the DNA TGTGCCAGCAGCTTAGGTGGGGGGACCGACAATGAGCAGTTCTTC. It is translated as CASSLGGGTDNEQFF.

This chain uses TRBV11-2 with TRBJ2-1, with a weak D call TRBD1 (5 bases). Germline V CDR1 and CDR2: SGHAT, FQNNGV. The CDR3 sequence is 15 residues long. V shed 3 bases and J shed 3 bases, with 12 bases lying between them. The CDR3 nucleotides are TGTGCCAGCAGCTTCCGACAGAATTACTACAATGAGCAGTTCTTC. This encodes CASSFRQNYYNEQFF.

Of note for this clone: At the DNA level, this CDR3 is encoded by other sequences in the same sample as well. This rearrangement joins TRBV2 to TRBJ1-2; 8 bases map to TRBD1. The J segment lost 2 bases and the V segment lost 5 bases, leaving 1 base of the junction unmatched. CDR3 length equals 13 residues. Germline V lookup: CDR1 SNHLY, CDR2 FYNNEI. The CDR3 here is CASSRQGNYGYTF. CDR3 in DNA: TGTGCCAGCAGTCGACAGGGGAACTATGGCTACACCTTC.

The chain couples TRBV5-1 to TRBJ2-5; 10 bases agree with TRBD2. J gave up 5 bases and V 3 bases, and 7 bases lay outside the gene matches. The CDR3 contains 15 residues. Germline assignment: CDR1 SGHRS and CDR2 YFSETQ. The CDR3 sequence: CASSSAAGGRETQYF. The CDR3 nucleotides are TGCGCCAGCAGCTCTGCAGCGGGGGGGCGGGAGACCCAGTACTTC.

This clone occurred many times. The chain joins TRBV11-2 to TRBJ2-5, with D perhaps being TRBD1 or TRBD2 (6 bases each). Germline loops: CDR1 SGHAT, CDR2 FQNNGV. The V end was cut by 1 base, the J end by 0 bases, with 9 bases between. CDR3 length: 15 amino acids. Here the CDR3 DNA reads TGTGCCAGCAGCTTAGGCGGGACACACCAAGAGACCCAGTACTTC. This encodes CASSLGGTHQETQYF.

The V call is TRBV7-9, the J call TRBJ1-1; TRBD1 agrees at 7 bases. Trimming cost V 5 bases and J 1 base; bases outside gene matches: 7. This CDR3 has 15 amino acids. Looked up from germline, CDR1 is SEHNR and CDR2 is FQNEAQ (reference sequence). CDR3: CASSRRGTANTEAFF. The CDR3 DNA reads TGTGCCAGCAGCCGGCGGGGGACAGCGAACACTGAAGCTTTCTTT. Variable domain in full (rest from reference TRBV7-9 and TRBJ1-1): DTGVSQNPRHKITKRGQNVTFRCDPISEHNRLYWYRQTLGQGPEFLTYFQNEAQLEKSRLLSDRFSAERPKGSFSTLEIQRTEQGDSAMYLCASSRRGTANTEAFFGQGTRLTVV.

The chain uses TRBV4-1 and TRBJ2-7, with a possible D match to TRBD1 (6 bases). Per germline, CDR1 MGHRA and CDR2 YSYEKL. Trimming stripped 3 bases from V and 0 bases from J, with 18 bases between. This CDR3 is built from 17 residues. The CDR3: CASSQLDWDKNSYEQYF. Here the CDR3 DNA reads TGCGCCAGCAGCCAGCTAGACTGGGACAAGAACTCCTACGAGCAGTACTTC.

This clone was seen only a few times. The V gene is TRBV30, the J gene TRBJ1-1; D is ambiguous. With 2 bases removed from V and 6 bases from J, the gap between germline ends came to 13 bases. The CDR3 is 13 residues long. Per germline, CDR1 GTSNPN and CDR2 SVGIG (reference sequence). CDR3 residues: CAWSPTTFSEAFF. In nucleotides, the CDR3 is TGTGCCTGGAGTCCCACGACGTTTTCTGAAGCTTTCTTT.

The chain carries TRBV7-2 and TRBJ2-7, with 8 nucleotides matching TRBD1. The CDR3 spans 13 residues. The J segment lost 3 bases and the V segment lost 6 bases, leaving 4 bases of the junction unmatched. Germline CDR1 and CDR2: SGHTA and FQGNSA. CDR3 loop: CASRRDRFYEQYF. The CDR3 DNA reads TGTGCCAGCAGGAGGGACAGGTTCTACGAGCAGTACTTC.

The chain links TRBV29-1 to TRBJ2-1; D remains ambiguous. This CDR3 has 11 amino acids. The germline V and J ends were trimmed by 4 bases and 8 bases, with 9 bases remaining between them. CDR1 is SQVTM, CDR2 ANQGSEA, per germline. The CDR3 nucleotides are TGCAGCGTTGTCCGCTGGGATGAGCAGTTCTTC. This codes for CSVVRWDEQFF.

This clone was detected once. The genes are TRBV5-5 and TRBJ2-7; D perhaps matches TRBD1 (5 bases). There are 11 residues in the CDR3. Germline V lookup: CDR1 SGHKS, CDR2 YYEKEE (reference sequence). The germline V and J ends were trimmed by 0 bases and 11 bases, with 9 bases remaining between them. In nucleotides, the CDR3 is TGTGCCAGCAGCTTGGAGGACAATGAGTACTTC. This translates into CASSLEDNEYF.

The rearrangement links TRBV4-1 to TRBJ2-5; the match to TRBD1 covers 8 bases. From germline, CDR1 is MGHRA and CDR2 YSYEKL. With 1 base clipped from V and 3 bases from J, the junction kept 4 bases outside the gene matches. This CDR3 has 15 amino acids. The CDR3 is CASSQAWDRKETQYF. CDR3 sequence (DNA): TGCGCCAGCAGCCAAGCCTGGGACAGGAAAGAGACCCAGTACTTC.